These 20 T cell receptor beta chains came from one sample sequenced in a study of OX40 agonist ivuxolimab in advanced cancers. The library was generated by the immunoSEQ multiplex PCR assay. TCRdb took this table from immuneACCESS and kept in-frame rearrangements with V and J called. Such tables lack part of the clones; where checked against another copy, unresolved V genes explain under half of the gap, and the rest is unexplained. This sample comprises around 70,000 clones, around 81% of them detected only once. Jointly, the top ten make up almost 6% of the sample. The specimen was CD4+ or CD8+ T cells sorted from blood, collected in a trial of the OX40 agonist ivuxolimab. The receptors shown here come from an adult with an advanced solid tumor such as melanoma, head and neck, liver or kidney cancer.

The CDR3 region has the DNA TGCGCCAGCAGCCAAGAAGTTGGTGGCGGGACAGAGAATCAGCCCCAGCATTTT. Its protein product is CASSQEVGGGTENQPQHF. The V gene is TRBV4-1, the J gene TRBJ1-5; 7 bases fit TRBD1. V lost 0 bases to trimming and J lost 4 bases; unmatched junction nucleotides: 12. From germline, CDR1 is MGHRA and CDR2 YSYEKL. The CDR3 is 18 amino acids.

The chain combines TRBV30 with TRBJ1-2; D possibly corresponds to TRBD1 (5 bases). Germline CDR1 GTSNPN, CDR2 SVGIG (reference sequence). The CDR3 extends over 16 amino acids. V lost 1 base to trimming and J lost 3 bases, with 18 bases between them. CDR3 sequence (DNA): TGTGCCTGGAGTGGGGGGGGAGGACCGATAGACTATGGCTACACCTTC. Amino acid sequence: CAWSGGGGPIDYGYTF.

The chain employs TRBV28 and TRBJ2-2, with D unclear. The V end was cut by 6 bases, the J end by 4 bases, with 15 bases between. CDR1 is MDHEN, CDR2 SYDVKM, per germline. The CDR3 runs 15 residues. CDR3 DNA sequence: TGTGCCAGCAGCCTGGGTCGGTCAGGCACCGGGGAGCTGTTTTTT. This sequence encodes CASSLGRSGTGELFF.

This rearrangement joins TRBV28 to TRBJ1-4, with D perhaps matching TRBD1 (5 bases). The V and J ends lost 4 bases and 0 bases respectively, with 12 bases between them. The CDR3 length is 16 residues. Germline V gives CDR1 MDHEN, CDR2 SYDVKM. The CDR3 nucleotides are TGTGCCAGCAGTTCTAGGGGCGGTGCAACTAATGAAAAACTGTTTTTT. Protein sequence: CASSSRGGATNEKLFF.

The chain has TRBV6-6 and TRBJ2-7; 9 nucleotides match TRBD2. The CDR3 contains 15 residues. With 6 bases clipped from V and 4 bases from J, the junction kept 10 bases outside the gene matches. Per the germline V gene, CDR1 is MNHNY and CDR2 is SVGAGI (reference sequence). This chain's CDR3 is CASRPLAGGRYEQYF. The CDR3 DNA follows: TGTGCCAGCAGACCCCTGGCGGGAGGGAGGTACGAGCAGTACTTC.

Relative to its sample, this clone is medium-sized. This sequence joins TRBV6-5 and TRBJ1-6, with 7 bases aligning to TRBD1. The CDR3 covers 16 residues. V gave up 4 bases and J gave up 6 bases; unmatched junction bases: 9. Germline loops: CDR1 MNHEY, CDR2 SVGAGI. CDR3: CASSFKSGGTNSPLHF. The CDR3, as DNA: TGTGCCAGCAGTTTCAAATCAGGGGGTACTAATTCACCCCTCCACTTT.

V and J are TRBV2 and TRBJ1-2; TRBD1 might be the D (6 bases). V gave up 7 bases and J gave up 8 bases, with 17 bases separating them. CDR1 is SNHLY, CDR2 FYNNEI, per germline. The CDR3 runs to 13 residues. CDR3 in DNA: TGTGCCAGCATCCGCCCCCCAGGGGACGGCTACACCTTC. Translation: CASIRPPGDGYTF.

The chain carries TRBV7-2 and TRBJ1-5; possibly TRBD1 for D (6 bases). CDR1 is SGHTA and CDR2 is FQGNSA in the germline V gene. CDR3 length: 16 residues. Trimming removed 1 base from V and 2 bases from J, with 12 bases in between. The CDR3 DNA reads TGTGCCAGCAGCTTAGGGGGGCTTAGGGGCAATCAGCCCCAGCATTTT. Protein: CASSLGGLRGNQPQHF. Full variable domain (missing parts from reference TRBV7-2 and TRBJ1-5): GAGVSQSPSNKVTEKGKDVELRCDPISGHTALYWYRQSLGQGLEFLIYFQGNSAPDKSGLPSDRFSAERTGGSVSTLTIQRTQQEDSAVYLCASSLGGLRGNQPQHFGDGTRLSIL.

V gene TRBV7-6 combines with J gene TRBJ2-5; D may be TRBD2 (7 bases). Germline lookup yields CDR1 SGHVS and CDR2 FNYEAQ. The CDR3 length is 14 residues. The V gene lost 4 bases and the J gene lost 1 base, with 10 bases spanning the gap. CDR3: CASSSGGPQETQYF. CDR3 DNA sequence: TGTGCCAGCAGCTCCGGGGGGCCCCAAGAGACCCAGTACTTC. The full variable domain, completed using reference TRBV7-6 and TRBJ2-5, is GAGVSQSPRYKVTKRGQDVALRCDPISGHVSLYWYRQALGQGPEFLTYFNYEAQQDKSGLPNDRFSAERPEGSISTLTIQRTEQRDSAMYRCASSSGGPQETQYFGPGTRLLVL.

This clone was observed a single time. The chain joins TRBV13 to TRBJ1-2, with TRBD1 matching 8 bases. In germline, CDR1 is PRHDT, CDR2 FYEKMQ (reference sequence). CDR3 length: 13 amino acids. The V gene end was trimmed by 8 bases and the J gene end by 6 bases; junction bases not matched to a gene: 8. CDR3 sequence reads: CASLGQVYDGYTF. The CDR3 DNA follows: TGTGCCAGCTTGGGACAGGTGTATGATGGCTACACCTTC.

This clone came up once. The V gene is TRBV9, the J gene TRBJ2-7; 8 bases line up with TRBD2. Germline V gene lookup returns CDR1 SGDLS and CDR2 YYNGEE. The J segment lost 4 bases and the V segment lost 3 bases, leaving 12 bases of the junction unmatched. The CDR3 spans 16 residues. CDR3 sequence reads: CASSAEHGRAPYEQYF. CDR3 bases: TGTGCCAGCAGCGCCGAGCACGGGAGGGCCCCGTACGAGCAGTACTTC.

The chain recombines TRBV11-1 with TRBJ1-1; TRBD1 aligns across 7 bases. The CDR3 has 14 residues. Germline CDR1 reads SGHAT; CDR2 reads FQDESV (reference sequence). The V and J ends lost 3 bases and 0 bases, in that order; junction bases with no gene match: 1. In DNA, the CDR3 is TGTGCCAGCAGCTTGACAGGGATGAACACTGAAGCTTTCTTT. Translation gives CASSLTGMNTEAFF.

As concerns this clone: The identical CDR3 is also encoded by other nucleotide sequences in the sample. J is TRBJ2-7 and V is TRBV30; 7 bases are shared with TRBD2. The CDR3 is 14 amino acids. Germline CDR1 and CDR2: GTSNPN and SVGIG (reference sequence). Unmatched junction bases numbered 8, after V lost 0 bases and J lost 6 bases. CDR3 sequence (DNA): TGTGCCTGGAGTGTTGGAGCGGGGCCTCTCGAGCAGTACTTC. Encoded protein: CAWSVGAGPLEQYF.

The chain uses TRBV6-6 and TRBJ2-7; TRBD2 aligns across 13 bases. Trimming at V came to 2 bases and at J to 5 bases, leaving 3 bases not matched to a gene. The length of the CDR3 is 15 residues. Germline loops: CDR1 MNHNY, CDR2 SVGAGI (reference sequence). CDR3 in DNA: TGTGCCAGCAGTTACCCCACTAGCGGGAGGGACGAGCAGTACTTC. Amino acids: CASSYPTSGRDEQYF.

CDR3 nucleotides: TGTGCCAGCAGTTTATCGGGTTCTGGGACCTACGAGCAGTACTTC. Encoded protein: CASSLSGSGTYEQYF. This rearrangement joins TRBV27 to TRBJ2-5; D is unresolved. The J call is uncertain, as TRBJ2-7 better fits the DNA end. The CDR3 is made up of 15 amino acids. The germline gives CDR1 MNHEY, CDR2 SMNVEV (reference sequence).

This chain uses TRBV7-8 with TRBJ2-3, with 9 nucleotides matching TRBD1. Trimming removed 5 bases from V and 3 bases from J; junction bases left unmatched: 9. CDR3 length: 16 amino acids. Germline CDR1 and CDR2: SGHVS and FQNEAQ. In DNA, the CDR3 is TGTGCCAGCAGCCTAAGACAGGGGGTGCAAACAGATACGCAGTATTTT. It is translated as CASSLRQGVQTDTQYF.

V and J are TRBV7-2 and TRBJ2-5; D call uncertain. V was trimmed by 2 bases and J by 5 bases, leaving 9 bases between them. Germline CDR1 reads SGHTA; CDR2 reads FQGNSA. The CDR3 totals 13 residues. CDR3 residues: CASSLIHLETQYF. Written as DNA, the CDR3 is TGTGCCAGCAGCTTAATTCACCTGGAGACCCAGTACTTC.

The chain employs TRBV18 and TRBJ2-2, with D uncertain. The V end lost 6 bases, the J end lost 2 bases, and 13 bases lay between the germline ends. The CDR3 sequence is 15 residues long. CDR1 and CDR2 from the germline V gene are KGHSH and LQKENI. This chain's CDR3 is CASSPSRQNTGELFF. Written as DNA, the CDR3 is TGTGCCAGCTCCCCGAGCCGACAAAACACCGGGGAGCTGTTTTTT.

This CDR3 is CAWSVQGGDNEQYF. The DNA for the CDR3 is TGTGCCTGGAGTGTCCAAGGAGGGGACAACGAGCAGTACTTC. This chain joins TRBV30 and TRBJ2-5; D tentatively reads TRBD1 or TRBD2 (6 bases each). The end of the DNA aligns better with TRBJ2-7, so the J call may be wrong. The germline V gene encodes CDR1 GTSNPN and CDR2 SVGIG (reference sequence). CDR3 length equals 14 residues.

CDR3 sequence reads: CASSQVGTGPDGYTF. CDR3 coding DNA: TGCGCCAGCAGCCAAGTCGGGACAGGTCCTGATGGCTACACCTTC. The rearrangement links TRBV4-1 to TRBJ1-2; 8 bases match TRBD1. The CDR3 has 15 residues. V shed 1 base and J 6 bases; nucleotides not matched to a gene: 7. Germline CDR1 and CDR2: MGHRA and YSYEKL.